One sample yielded the 32 T cell receptor beta chains listed below, sequenced in a study of regulatory T cells in long-lasting Graves disease listed by TCRdb under 2021. What the time point label conveys for this sample: newly diagnosed GD, antithyroid drugs for less than 3 months. For both TCR sequencing and RNA sequencing, RNA was extracted from PBMCs in TRIzol. To prepare the library, multiplex PCR was applied. The sample was run on an Illumina HiSeq 4000. CDR3 regions were amplified by Arm-PCR with iRepertoire HTBI primers to construct TCR beta libraries. TCRdb's own reprocessing of the public reads used fastp at Q25 and MiXCR and kept productive beta chains. Each record represents a unique CDR3 protein, reported with the most common genes and DNA among its rows. The table for this sample lists hundreds of thousands of distinct CDR3 sequences; roughly 15% of them were counted only once. Clones ranked in the top ten supply around 18% of the sample.

The same specimen was also included in a second study, on T cells in Graves' hyperthyroidism and ophthalmopathy.

The material sequenced was peripheral blood mononuclear cells (PBMCs), taken at new diagnosis, from a patient treated with antithyroid drugs. These receptors originate from a woman aged 25 to 39 with Graves disease. Donor details come from another sample of the same person, matched by shared clones.

Ten or more counts support this clonotype. The chain employs TRBV28 and TRBJ2-1, with D perhaps TRBD2 (6 bases). The CDR3 runs 16 residues. V shed 6 bases and J shed 1 base, with 16 bases lying between them. Germline-derived CDR1 and CDR2 are MDHEN and SYDVKM. The CDR3, as DNA: TGTGCCAGCAGCACCCGGGGGTTTGGGTCCTACAATGAGCAGTTCTTC. This encodes CASSTRGFGSYNEQFF.

This clonotype was seen many times. The chain combines TRBV28 with TRBJ2-3; 7 bases map to TRBD2. Per germline, CDR1 MDHEN and CDR2 SYDVKM. The junction had 14 bases not matched to a gene; V was cut back by 5 bases and J by 6 bases. The CDR3 length is 16 residues. The CDR3 protein is CASSPQRDSLRDTQYF. DNA of the CDR3: TGTGCCAGCAGTCCCCAGCGGGATTCCCTTAGGGATACGCAGTATTTT.

This clonotype was detected many times. The V gene is TRBV5-1, the J gene TRBJ1-1, with D maybe TRBD1 (6 bases). Trimming pared 6 bases from V and 3 bases from J, leaving 12 bases between. Per germline, CDR1 SGHRS and CDR2 YFSETQ. The CDR3 sequence is 13 residues long. CDR3 sequence (DNA): TGCGCCAGCAATCAGGGGCGGGACACTGAAGCTTTCTTT. Translated, it gives CASNQGRDTEAFF.

In its sample, this clonotype was seen many times. The chain links TRBV20-1 to TRBJ2-7; the D gene is possibly TRBD1 (6 bases). CDR1 and CDR2 (germline): DFQATT, SNEGSKA (reference sequence). The CDR3 has 14 amino acids. Deletions cut 1 base from V and 2 bases from J, with 12 bases between. The CDR3, as DNA: TGCAGTGCTAGAGGCACAGGGTGGACCTACGAGCAGTACTTC. This codes for CSARGTGWTYEQYF.

This clonotype was seen many times. V and J are TRBV28 and TRBJ1-4, with D maybe TRBD1 (5 bases). Trimming removed 9 bases at V and 9 bases at J, with 11 bases between. This CDR3 is 11 amino acids long. Germline values: CDR1 MDHEN, CDR2 SYDVKM. The CDR3 loop is CASWGGQKLFF. CDR3 DNA: TGTGCCAGTTGGGGGGGACAAAAACTGTTTTTT. The full variable domain, rest sourced from reference TRBV28 and TRBJ1-4, is DVKVTQSSRYLVKRTGEKVFLECVQDMDHENMFWYRQDPGLGLRLIYFSYDVKMKEKGDIPEGYSVSREKKERFSLILESASTNQTSMYLCASWGGQKLFFGSGTQLSVL.

V is TRBV7-8 and J is TRBJ1-5, with a tentative D call TRBD1 (6 bases). Germline CDR1 SGHVS, CDR2 FQNEAQ. The CDR3 is 14 residues long. V was clipped by 6 bases and J by 4 bases, with 13 bases between them. The CDR3 region has the DNA TGTGCCAGCAGGGCCAGGGGACGGAATCAGCCCCAGCATTTT. Its translation: CASRARGRNQPQHF.

The chain carries TRBV20-1 and TRBJ2-3; D remains ambiguous. Germline loops: CDR1 DFQATT, CDR2 SNEGSKA (reference sequence). V lost 7 bases, J lost 1 base, and 27 bases lay in between. The CDR3 length is 18 residues. The CDR3 here is CSVSLPFPGPVGTDTQYF. CDR3 DNA: TGCAGTGTTAGTTTGCCCTTCCCCGGACCCGTCGGCACAGATACGCAGTATTTT.

This clonotype was counted between two and nine times. The V gene is TRBV27, the J gene TRBJ1-1, with D unclear. V was clipped by 5 bases and J by 0 bases, with 10 bases between them. Germline CDR1 is MNHEY and CDR2 is SMNVEV (reference sequence). The CDR3 runs to 14 residues. The chain's CDR3 is CASSLDALNTEAFF. In DNA, the CDR3 is TGTGCCAGCAGTCTCGATGCGTTGAACACTGAAGCTTTCTTT.

This chain joins TRBV7-2 and TRBJ2-5; no definite D call. The V and J ends lost 7 bases and 1 base respectively, with 10 bases between them. The germline V gene has CDR1 SGHTA and CDR2 FQGNSA. This CDR3 spans 13 amino acids. The CDR3 protein is CASMRHGQETQYF. CDR3 bases: TGTGCCAGCATGAGGCACGGCCAAGAGACCCAGTACTTC.

This chain joins TRBV19 and TRBJ2-1; maybe TRBD2 (6 bases). Trimming removed 4 bases from V and 9 bases from J, with 19 bases in between. The CDR3 has 15 amino acids. CDR1 is LNHDA and CDR2 is SQIVND in the germline V gene (reference sequence). This CDR3 reads CASSKPGLTRPEQFF. For the CDR3, the DNA is TGTGCCAGTAGTAAGCCGGGACTGACACGGCCTGAGCAGTTCTTC.

This clonotype appeared many times. This rearrangement joins TRBV28 to TRBJ1-2, with D hard to call. Trimming took off 5 bases at V and 4 bases at J, with 14 bases between the two ends. Germline-derived CDR1 and CDR2 are MDHEN and SYDVKM. The CDR3 length is 14 residues. The CDR3 here is CASSSQGKGYGYTF. In DNA, the CDR3 is TGTGCCAGCAGTAGTCAAGGGAAGGGCTATGGCTACACCTTC.

J is TRBJ1-2 and V is TRBV20-1, with D possibly matching TRBD1 (5 bases). Per the germline V gene, CDR1 is DFQATT and CDR2 is SNEGSKA (reference sequence). Trimming removed 6 bases at V and 4 bases at J, with 18 bases between. This CDR3 comprises 14 residues. In DNA, the CDR3 is TGCAGTGCCACCCCCGCGGGGGTATCCTATGGCTACACCTTC. It specifies CSATPAGVSYGYTF.

This CDR3 reads CASSFSGGYTDTQYF. DNA for the CDR3: TGTGCCAGTAGTTTTAGCGGGGGCTACACAGATACGCAGTATTTT. The V and J genes are TRBV19 and TRBJ2-3; TRBD2 matches at 9 bases. V gave up 5 bases and J gave up 2 bases; unmatched junction bases: 5. Germline lookup yields CDR1 LNHDA and CDR2 SQIVND (reference sequence). This CDR3 has 15 residues.

This clonotype was picked up many times. V and J are TRBV20-1 and TRBJ2-7, with 7 bases lining up with TRBD1. Germline CDR1 is DFQATT and CDR2 is SNEGSKA (reference sequence). Losses at the gene ends were 0 bases for V and 7 bases for J; bases not matched to a gene: 3. The length of the CDR3 is 12 residues. CDR3 DNA sequence: TGCAGTGCTAGAGATCAGGGGGTTGAGCAGTACTTC. Translating gives CSARDQGVEQYF.

This clonotype was observed a few times. The chain uses TRBV3-1 and TRBJ2-1; D not resolved. The CDR3 runs 15 residues. Trimming removed 4 bases from V and 0 bases from J, with 10 bases in between. The germline V gene has CDR1 LGHDT and CDR2 YNNKEL (reference sequence). CDR3 bases: TGTGCCAGCAGCCCACCGCTTTTCTCCTACAATGAGCAGTTCTTC. This encodes CASSPPLFSYNEQFF.

In its sample, this clonotype was seen many times. J is TRBJ2-7 and V is TRBV27, with 7 nucleotides matching TRBD1. With V trimmed by 5 bases and J by 3 bases, 10 bases remained unmatched. The CDR3 runs to 15 residues. Germline V gives CDR1 MNHEY, CDR2 SMNVEV (reference sequence). CDR3 region: CASSHFEQGHYEQYF. Here the CDR3 DNA reads TGTGCCAGCAGTCATTTTGAACAGGGGCACTACGAGCAGTACTTC.

The V call is TRBV20-1, the J call TRBJ1-1; D possibly corresponds to TRBD1 (5 bases). CDR1 is DFQATT, CDR2 SNEGSKA, per germline (reference sequence). The CDR3 runs 15 residues. V lost 3 bases to trimming and J lost 0 bases, with 14 bases between them. The CDR3, as DNA: TGCAGTGCTAGCAGTACGAAGGGGATGAACACTGAAGCTTTCTTT. It codes for CSASSTKGMNTEAFF.

The chain employs TRBV20-1 and TRBJ1-2; 11 nucleotides align to TRBD1. Germline V CDR1 and CDR2: DFQATT, SNEGSKA (reference sequence). This CDR3 is built from 16 residues. The V gene end was trimmed by 4 bases and the J gene end by 5 bases; junction bases not matched to a gene: 12. In nucleotides, the CDR3 is TGCAGTGCTACGAAGCCCCCGGGACAGGGGGGATATGGCTACACCTTC. Its protein product is CSATKPPGQGGYGYTF.

This clonotype was recorded a few times. The gene calls are TRBV28 and TRBJ1-3; D is unclear. V was shortened by 7 bases and J by 0 bases, with 13 bases between the two germline ends. This CDR3 has 15 residues. The germline gives CDR1 MDHEN, CDR2 SYDVKM. The DNA of the CDR3 is TGTGCCAGCATGGAAGGTACCATCTCTGGAAACACCATATATTTT. Its protein is CASMEGTISGNTIYF.

This clonotype was counted between two and nine times. This chain connects TRBV6-2 or TRBV6-3 to TRBJ2-6; TRBD1 is a possible D gene (6 bases). Germline V gives CDR1 MNHEY, CDR2 SVGEGT. The ends were cut back, 0 bases at V and 4 bases at J, with 13 bases in the middle. The CDR3 is 17 residues long. CDR3 in DNA: TGTGCCAGCAGTTACTCTTCCTCAGGGGTCGGGGCCAACGTCCTGACTTTC. Translated: CASSYSSSGVGANVLTF.

This clonotype was seen many times. The chain carries TRBV28 and TRBJ1-2; the match to TRBD1 covers 7 bases. Germline-derived CDR1 and CDR2 are MDHEN and SYDVKM. With 5 bases clipped from V and 2 bases from J, the junction kept 5 bases outside the gene matches. The CDR3 sequence is 14 residues long. The CDR3 protein is CASSPGDRNYGYTF. The CDR3 coding sequence is TGTGCCAGCAGTCCCGGGGACAGAAACTATGGCTACACCTTC.

This clonotype was observed many times. V usage is TRBV28 and J usage is TRBJ2-4, with no clear D. Germline V lookup: CDR1 MDHEN, CDR2 SYDVKM. Trimming removed 4 bases at V and 1 base at J, with 8 bases between. The length of the CDR3 is 14 residues. The CDR3 region has the DNA TGTGCCAGCAGTTCCCCGAAGGCCAAAAACATTCAGTACTTC. This encodes CASSSPKAKNIQYF.

A few counts support this clonotype. The genes are TRBV4-2 and TRBJ1-5; no firm D call. From germline, CDR1 is LGHNA and CDR2 YNFKEQ. The V end lost 1 base, the J end lost 4 bases, and 8 bases lay between the germline ends. CDR3 size: 14 residues. This CDR3 is CASSQGIINQPQHF. The CDR3 DNA reads TGTGCCAGCAGCCAAGGGATTATTAATCAGCCCCAGCATTTT.

This clonotype was picked up a small number of times. V is TRBV6-1 and J is TRBJ1-5; D is undetermined. The V and J ends lost 0 bases and 0 bases respectively, with 6 bases between them. The CDR3 length is 15 residues. Germline V gives CDR1 MNHNS, CDR2 SASEGT. This chain's CDR3 is CASSEAGLSNQPQHF. The CDR3 nucleotides read TGTGCCAGCAGTGAAGCAGGGCTTAGCAATCAGCCCCAGCATTTT.

This clonotype was observed at least ten times. The chain joins TRBV29-1 to TRBJ2-7; 13 nucleotides align to TRBD2. The CDR3 extends over 13 amino acids. Germline V gene sequence: CDR1 SQVTM, CDR2 ANQGSEA. Losses at the gene ends were 6 bases for V and 5 bases for J; bases not matched to a gene: 4. CDR3 protein: CSVYGLAGDEQYF. CDR3 DNA sequence: TGCAGCGTCTATGGACTAGCGGGAGACGAGCAGTACTTC.

At least ten counts were recorded for this clonotype. The rearrangement uses TRBV12-3 or TRBV12-4 and TRBJ1-1; maybe TRBD1 (5 bases). The V and J ends lost 5 bases and 3 bases respectively, with 10 bases between them. The CDR3 contains 13 residues. In DNA form, the CDR3 reads TGTGCCAGCAGTCAGGGTTTCGACACTGAAGCTTTCTTT. Amino acid sequence: CASSQGFDTEAFF.

Regarding this clonotype: With a much larger clone just one base away, this may be a read error. The CDR3 DNA sequence: TGTGTCAGCAGTTACATAGCGGGGGACTACAATGAGCAGTTCTTC. Amino acids: CVSSYIAGDYNEQFF. The gene calls are TRBV6-5 and TRBJ2-1, with 9 bases that match TRBD2. The germline gives CDR1 MNHEY, CDR2 SVGAGI. This CDR3 comprises 15 residues.

In this sample, this clonotype turned up many times. The chain combines TRBV27 with TRBJ1-4; unclear D gene. The CDR3 length is 15 residues. Trimming pared 3 bases from V and 2 bases from J, leaving 10 bases between. The germline gives CDR1 MNHEY, CDR2 SMNVEV (reference sequence). The DNA for the CDR3 is TGTGCCAGCAGTTTGAGAGGGCTGACTAATGAAAAACTGTTTTTT. Amino acid sequence: CASSLRGLTNEKLFF.

Only one count was recorded for this clonotype. V is TRBV5-5 and J is TRBJ2-7; 16 nucleotides match TRBD2. The V gene end was trimmed by 4 bases and the J gene end by 3 bases; junction bases not matched to a gene: 16. Looked up from germline, CDR1 is SGHKS and CDR2 is YYEKEE (reference sequence). This CDR3 comprises 20 residues. The CDR3 here is CASSTGPSGTSGRASYEQYF. The CDR3, as DNA: TGTGCCAGCAGCACAGGTCCCTCCGGGACTAGCGGGAGGGCGAGCTACGAGCAGTACTTC.

This clonotype turned up a few times. The chain has TRBV3-1 and TRBJ1-2; tentative D call: TRBD1 (6 bases). The CDR3 sequence is 16 residues long. The germline V gene has CDR1 LGHDT and CDR2 YNNKEL (reference sequence). V was shortened by 0 bases and J by 4 bases, with 15 bases between the two germline ends. This CDR3 reads CASSQERKGQSYGYTF. DNA of the CDR3: TGTGCCAGCAGCCAAGAAAGGAAGGGACAATCCTATGGCTACACCTTC.

The V and J genes are TRBV15 and TRBJ1-3; TRBD1 might be the D (5 bases). Deletions cut 0 bases from V and 0 bases from J, with 12 bases between. This CDR3 comprises 17 residues. Germline V gives CDR1 LNHNV, CDR2 YYDKDF (reference sequence). The CDR3 DNA reads TGTGCCACCAGCAGAGATTTAGACAGCCTCTCTGGAAACACCATATATTTT. It encodes CATSRDLDSLSGNTIYF.

This clonotype was counted once. This chain connects TRBV9 to TRBJ2-1; 8 nucleotides agree with TRBD2. CDR3 length: 15 amino acids. Unmatched junction bases numbered 2, after V lost 0 bases and J lost 3 bases. The germline V gene has CDR1 SGDLS and CDR2 YYNGEE. CDR3 sequence (DNA): TGTGCCAGCAGCGTAGCGGGAGGGATCTACAATGAGCAGTTCTTC. Its protein is CASSVAGGIYNEQFF.